The entry below describes one TCR beta chain. In the original processing: Amplification with reference gene primers provided the estimates of nucleated cell counts. Produced via immunoSEQ multiplex PCR; TCRdb's table is partial and in-frame only. D and trimming were read from the DNA, whereas the V and J calls and clone size are those reported in that table. Among 250,000 to 300,000 clones listed, approximately 86% were seen once. This sample is part of a study of blood T cell repertoires in COVID-19. The sequenced sample was peripheral blood. The sequence came from a woman aged 60 to 75 with COVID-19, enrolled during active disease.

CDR3 residues: CSVLRADTEAFF. The CDR3 nucleotides read TGCAGCGTCCTCAGGGCTGACACTGAAGCTTTCTTT. V usage is TRBV29-1 and J usage is TRBJ1-1, with D possibly matching TRBD1 (5 bases). V was shortened by 6 bases and J by 3 bases, with 11 bases between the two germline ends. The CDR3 sequence is 12 residues long. Germline assignment: CDR1 SQVTM and CDR2 ANQGSEA.